This T cell receptor beta chain was observed in a study of T cells expressing NK-cell markers. Study-level information: Obtained from sorted CD3+CD56+NKG2C+, CD3+CD56+NKG2C- and CD3+CD56-NKG2C+ T cells were the TCR beta repertoires. In the group of eight sequenced donors, seven were HCMV-seropositive and one was seronegative.

Germline CDR1 SEHNR, CDR2 FQNEAQ (reference sequence). The CDR3 covers 16 residues. UMIs were included in TCR beta cDNA generated by 5'RACE template switching. Following a re-call of the 5' RACE reads, TCRdb has one entry per CDR3 protein and lacks DNA. Its clone listing holds about 260,000 distinct CDR3 sequences. The gene calls are TRBV7-9 and TRBJ1-1; lacking DNA, the TRBD1 call made by TCRdb goes unchecked. The receptor was isolated from a man aged 18 to 30 in good health. Sequencing was carried out using blood T cells: a sorted CD56 or NKG2C T cell subset, CD4+ or CD8+ T cells, or bulk PBMC T cells (not recorded which). The CDR3 spells CASSLNTGRANTEAFF.